The 4 T cell receptor beta chains reported below all come from one sample, sequenced in a study of CD4 T cells in relation to SARS-CoV-2 and coronaviruses. TCRdb keeps only in-frame clones here, not all; method: immunoSEQ multiplex PCR. The sample lists about 36,000 clones, approximately 80% occurring once. These TCRs' antigens remain unknown. Material: memory CD4+ T cells from PBMCs, cultured in vitro. The receptors here all came from an adult with COVID-19.

This chain links TRBV11-2 with TRBJ2-1; 10 bases are a match to TRBD2. CDR1 and CDR2 from the germline V gene are SGHAT and FQNNGV. V dropped 5 bases and J dropped 10; count of bases not matched to a gene: 11. The CDR3 runs 15 residues. The CDR3 sequence: CASSGTSVAGGEQFF. As DNA, the CDR3 is TGTGCCAGCAGCGGGACTAGCGTAGCGGGGGGCGAGCAGTTCTTC.

J is TRBJ2-5 and V is TRBV5-1; unclear D gene. The CDR3 is 12 amino acids. Germline CDR1 SGHRS, CDR2 YFSETQ. V was trimmed by 4 bases and J by 0 bases, leaving 4 bases between them. The CDR3 reads CASSQNQETQYF. The CDR3 DNA reads as TGCGCCAGCAGCCAAAACCAAGAGACCCAGTACTTC. Full variable domain (rest looked up from reference TRBV5-1 and TRBJ2-5): KAGVTQTPRYLIKTRGQQVTLSCSPISGHRSVSWYQQTPGQGLQFLFEYFSETQRNKGNFPGRFSGRQFSNSRSEMNVSTLELGDSALYLCASSQNQETQYFGPGTRLLVL.

A remark on this clone: One end of the junction fails to match germline, which may point to a read error. The chain couples TRBV7-2 to TRBJ2-1; D is unclear. This CDR3 comprises 13 residues. Germline CDR1 and CDR2: SGHTA and FQGNSA. DNA of the CDR3: TGTGCCAGCAGCTTAGCCTTCCGGACCCAGCTTATCTTC. Its translation is CASSLAFRTQLIF. Full variable domain (remainder filled in from reference TRBV7-2 and TRBJ2-1): GAGVSQSPSNKVTEKGKDVELRCDPISGHTALYWYRQSLGQGLEFLIYFQGNSAPDKSGLPSDRFSAERTGGSVSTLTIQRTQQEDSAVYLCASSLAFRTQLIFGPGTRLTVL.

V gene TRBV15 combines with J gene TRBJ1-1; no definite D call. The V gene lost 5 bases and the J gene lost 0 bases, with 13 bases spanning the gap. Germline values: CDR1 LNHNV, CDR2 YYDKDF (reference sequence). This CDR3 is built from 15 residues. The CDR3 loop is CATSPRAEMNTEAFF. In nucleotides, the CDR3 is TGTGCCACCAGCCCCCGGGCAGAGATGAACACTGAAGCTTTCTTT.